The TCR beta chain described here comes from a study of quantifying T cell responses using KT2 cells. Overall study context: TCR alpha and beta constant-region primers primed reverse transcription of RNA. Findings and caveats of the study: KT2 sequence counts showed saturation when very many KT2 cells were spiked in. KT2 clone alpha and beta sequence counts scaled linearly with input KT2 cell number.

The cDNA 3' end received a ligated oligonucleotide with a UMI. The first PCR ran 4 to 5 cycles with an equimolar RC1.1 and RC1.2 beta primer mix. TCRdb used MiXCR to reprocess the UMI-ligation and nested PCR reads, holding one entry per CDR3 protein. Of approximately 46,000 distinct CDR3 sequences listed, around a tenth are singletons. This CDR3 is built from 15 residues. V was pared by 5 bases and J by 4 bases, with 8 bases of the junction left unmatched. As to this clonotype: Its antigen is still unknown.

Known numbers of the T cell clone KT2 were added to PBMC. The source is a human donor. Material: PBMCs spiked with cells of the T cell clone KT2. The chain couples TRBV12-3 or TRBV12-4 to TRBJ1-2; 9 positions agree with TRBD1. In DNA, the CDR3 is TGTGCCAGCAGTACCGGGACAGGGTCTCCCTATGGCTACACCTTC. Translated: CASSTGTGSPYGYTF.